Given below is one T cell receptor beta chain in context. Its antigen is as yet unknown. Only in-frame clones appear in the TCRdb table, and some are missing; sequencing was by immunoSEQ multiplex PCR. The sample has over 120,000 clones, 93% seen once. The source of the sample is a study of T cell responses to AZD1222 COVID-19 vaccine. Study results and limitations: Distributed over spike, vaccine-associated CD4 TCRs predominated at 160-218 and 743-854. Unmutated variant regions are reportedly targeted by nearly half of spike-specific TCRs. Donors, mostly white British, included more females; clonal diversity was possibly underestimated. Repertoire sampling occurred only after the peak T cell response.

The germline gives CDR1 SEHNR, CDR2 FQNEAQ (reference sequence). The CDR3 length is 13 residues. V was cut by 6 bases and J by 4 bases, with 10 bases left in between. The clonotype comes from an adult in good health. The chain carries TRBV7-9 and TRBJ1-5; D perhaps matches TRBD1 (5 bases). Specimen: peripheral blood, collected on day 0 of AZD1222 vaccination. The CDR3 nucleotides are TGTGCCAGCAGTATCTCAGGGAATCAGCCCCAGCATTTT. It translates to CASSISGNQPQHF.